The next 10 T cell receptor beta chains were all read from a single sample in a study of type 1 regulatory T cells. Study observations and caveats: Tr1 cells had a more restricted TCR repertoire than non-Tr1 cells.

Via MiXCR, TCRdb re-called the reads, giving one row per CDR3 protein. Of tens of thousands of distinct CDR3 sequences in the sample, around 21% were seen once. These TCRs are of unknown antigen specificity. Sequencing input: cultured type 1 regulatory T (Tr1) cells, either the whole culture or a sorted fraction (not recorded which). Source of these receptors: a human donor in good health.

This CDR3 reads CASSPREGPPANYEQYF. In DNA form, the CDR3 reads TGTGCCAGCAGCCCCCGAGAGGGGCCGCCCGCTAACTACGAGCAGTACTTC. The chain carries TRBV9 and TRBJ2-7; either TRBD1 or TRBD2 may supply D (5 bases each). V dropped 4 bases and J dropped 3 bases, with 23 bases sitting between them. The germline V gene has CDR1 SGDLS and CDR2 YYNGEE. CDR3 length: 17 amino acids. Looking up the rest from reference TRBV9 and TRBJ2-7 gives the full variable domain: DSGVTQTPKHLITATGQRVTLRCSPRSGDLSVYWYQQSLDQGLQFLIQYYNGEERAKGNILERFSAQQFPDLHSELNLSSLELGDSALYFCASSPREGPPANYEQYFGPGTRLTVT.

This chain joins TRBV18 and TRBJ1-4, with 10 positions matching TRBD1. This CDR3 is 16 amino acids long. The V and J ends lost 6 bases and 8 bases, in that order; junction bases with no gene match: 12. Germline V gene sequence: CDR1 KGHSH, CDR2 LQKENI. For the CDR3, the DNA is TGTGCCAGCTCCCGGGACAGGGGAATCTTTGGCGAAAAACTGTTTTTT. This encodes CASSRDRGIFGEKLFF. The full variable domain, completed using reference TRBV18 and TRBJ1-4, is NAGVMQNPRHLVRRRGQEARLRCSPMKGHSHVYWYRQLPEEGLKFMVYLQKENIIDESGMPKERFSAEFPKEGPSILRIQQVVRGDSAAYFCASSRDRGIFGEKLFFGSGTQLSVL.

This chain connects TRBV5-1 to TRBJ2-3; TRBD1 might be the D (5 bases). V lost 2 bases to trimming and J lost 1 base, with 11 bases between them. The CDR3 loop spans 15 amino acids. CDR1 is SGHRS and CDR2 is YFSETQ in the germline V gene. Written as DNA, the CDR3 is TGCGCCAGCAGCTTAGCCAGGGTAGGCACAGATACGCAGTATTTT. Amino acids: CASSLARVGTDTQYF.

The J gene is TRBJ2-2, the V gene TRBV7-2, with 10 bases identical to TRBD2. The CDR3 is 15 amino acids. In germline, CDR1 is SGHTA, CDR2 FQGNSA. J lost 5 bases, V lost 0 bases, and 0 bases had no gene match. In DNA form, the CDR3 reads TGTGCCAGCAGCTTAGCACTAGCGGGGACCGGGGAGCTGTTTTTT. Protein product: CASSLALAGTGELFF.

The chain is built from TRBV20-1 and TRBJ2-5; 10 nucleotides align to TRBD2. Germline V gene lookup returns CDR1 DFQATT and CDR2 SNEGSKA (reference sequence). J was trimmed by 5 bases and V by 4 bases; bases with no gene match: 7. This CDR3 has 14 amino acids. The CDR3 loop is CSATLAGGWETQYF. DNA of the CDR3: TGCAGTGCTACCTTAGCGGGAGGCTGGGAGACCCAGTACTTC.

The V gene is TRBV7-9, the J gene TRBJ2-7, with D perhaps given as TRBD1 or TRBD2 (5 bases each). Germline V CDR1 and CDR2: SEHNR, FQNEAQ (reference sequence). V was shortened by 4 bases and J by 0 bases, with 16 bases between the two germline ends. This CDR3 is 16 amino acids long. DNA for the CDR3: TGTGCCAGCAGCTCCCCTCCTGGGGGAACCTCCTACGAGCAGTACTTC. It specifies CASSSPPGGTSYEQYF.

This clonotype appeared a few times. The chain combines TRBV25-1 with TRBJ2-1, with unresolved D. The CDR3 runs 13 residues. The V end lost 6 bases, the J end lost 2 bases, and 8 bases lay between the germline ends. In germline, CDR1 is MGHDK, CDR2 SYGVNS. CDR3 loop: CASSPPPYNEQFF. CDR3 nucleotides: TGTGCCAGCAGCCCTCCCCCCTACAATGAGCAGTTCTTC.

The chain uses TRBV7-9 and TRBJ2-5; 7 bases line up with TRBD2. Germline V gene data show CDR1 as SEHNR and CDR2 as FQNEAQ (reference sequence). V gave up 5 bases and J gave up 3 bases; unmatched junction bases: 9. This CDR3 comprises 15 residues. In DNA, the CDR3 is TGTGCCAGCAGCCCGGGACTAACAATCAAAGAGACCCAGTACTTC. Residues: CASSPGLTIKETQYF.

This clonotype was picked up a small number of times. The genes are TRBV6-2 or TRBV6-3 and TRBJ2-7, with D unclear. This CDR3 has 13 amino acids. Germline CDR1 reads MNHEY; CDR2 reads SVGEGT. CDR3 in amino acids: CAASRDGSYEQYF. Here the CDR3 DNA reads TGTGCAGCAAGTCGTGACGGCTCCTACGAGCAGTACTTC.

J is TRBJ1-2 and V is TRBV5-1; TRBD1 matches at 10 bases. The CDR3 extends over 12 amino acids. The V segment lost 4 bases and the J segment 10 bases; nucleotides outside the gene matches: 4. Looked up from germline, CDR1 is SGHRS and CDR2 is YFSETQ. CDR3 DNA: TGCGCCAGCAGCAGAGGGACAGGGGCCTACACCTTC. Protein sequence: CASSRGTGAYTF.